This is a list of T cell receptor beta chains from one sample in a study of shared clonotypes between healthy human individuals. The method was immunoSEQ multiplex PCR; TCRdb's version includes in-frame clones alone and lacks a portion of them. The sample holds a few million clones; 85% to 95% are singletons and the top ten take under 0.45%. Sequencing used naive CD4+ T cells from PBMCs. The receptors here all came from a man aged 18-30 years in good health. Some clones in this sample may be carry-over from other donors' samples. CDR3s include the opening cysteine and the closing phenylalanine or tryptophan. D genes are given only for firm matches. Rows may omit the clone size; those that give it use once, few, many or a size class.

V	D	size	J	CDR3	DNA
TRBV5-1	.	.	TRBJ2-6	CASSLRSGANVLTF	TGCGCCAGCAGCTTGAGATCTGGGGCCAACGTCCTGACTTTC
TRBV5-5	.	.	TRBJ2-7	CASSLGGAYSYEQYF	TGTGCCAGCAGCTTGGGCGGGGCTTACTCCTACGAGCAGTACTTC
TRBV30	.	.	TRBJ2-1	CAWSVLENEQFF	TGTGCCTGGAGTGTACTTGAGAATGAGCAGTTCTTC
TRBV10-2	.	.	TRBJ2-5	CASSEGSQGGLETQYF	TGCGCCAGCAGTGAGGGTAGTCAGGGAGGTTTGGAGACCCAGTACTTC
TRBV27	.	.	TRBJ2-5	CASSFRDQETQYF	TGTGCCAGCAGTTTTAGGGATCAAGAGACCCAGTACTTC
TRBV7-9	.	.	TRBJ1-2	CASSRLGPAANYGYTF	TGTGCCAGCAGCCGACTCGGGCCAGCTGCTAACTATGGCTACACCTTC
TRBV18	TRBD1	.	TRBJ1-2	CASSPRDRPIGYTF	TGTGCCAGCTCACCACGGGACAGGCCCATTGGCTACACCTTC
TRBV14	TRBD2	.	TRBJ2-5	CASSQVGLAEETQYF	TGTGCCAGCAGCCAAGTGGGACTAGCGGAAGAGACCCAGTACTTC
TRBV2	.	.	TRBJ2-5	CASRGPGGRGGTQYF	TGTGCCAGCAGGGGACCCGGTGGCAGGGGTGGGACCCAGTACTTC
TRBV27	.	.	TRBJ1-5	CASSLEPRRSPQHF	TGTGCCAGCAGTTTAGAGCCCAGACGATCACCCCAGCATTTT
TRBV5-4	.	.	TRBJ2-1	CASERGGTPINNEQFF	TGTGCCAGCGAGAGGGGGGGGACTCCGATAAACAATGAGCAGTTCTTC
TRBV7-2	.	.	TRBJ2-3	CASSLGTKTSTDTQYF	TGTGCCAGCAGCTTGGGGACCAAAACTAGCACAGATACGCAGTATTTT
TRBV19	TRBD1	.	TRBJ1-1	CASLLDRGTEAFF	TGTGCCAGCCTTTTGGACAGGGGCACTGAAGCTTTCTTT
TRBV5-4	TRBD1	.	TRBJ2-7	CASRLLGGTAPYEQYF	TGTGCCAGCAGACTCTTGGGTGGGACAGCTCCCTACGAGCAGTACTTC
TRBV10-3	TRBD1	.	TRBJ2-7	CAIRQGSSLFYEQYF	TGTGCCATCCGACAGGGGTCTTCACTTTTCTACGAGCAGTACTTC
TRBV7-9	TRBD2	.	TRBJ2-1	CASSRTSGRSSYNEQFF	TGTGCCAGCAGCCGGACTAGCGGGAGGTCCTCTTACAATGAGCAGTTCTTC
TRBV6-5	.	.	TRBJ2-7	CASSPPKQGGEQYF	TGTGCCAGCAGTCCCCCCAAACAGGGTGGCGAGCAGTACTTC
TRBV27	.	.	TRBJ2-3	CASSRYLFADTQYF	TGTGCCAGCAGCCGGTACCTCTTCGCAGATACGCAGTATTTT
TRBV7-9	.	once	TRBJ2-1	CASSLGYRGRVEQFF	TGTGCCAGCAGCTTAGGTTACCGCGGCCGAGTTGAGCAGTTCTTC
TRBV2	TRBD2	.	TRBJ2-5	CASSSRLAGGKETQYF	TGTGCCAGCTCCTCAAGACTAGCGGGAGGGAAAGAGACCCAGTACTTC
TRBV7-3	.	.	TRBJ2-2	CASSALNTGELFF	TGTGCCAGCAGCGCGCTTAACACCGGGGAGCTGTTTTTT
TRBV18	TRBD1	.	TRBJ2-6	CASSPGQGARGANVLTF	TGTGCCAGCTCACCGGGACAGGGGGCGCGAGGGGCCAACGTCCTGACTTTC
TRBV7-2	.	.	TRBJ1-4	CASSFRLGQGNEKLFF	TGTGCCAGCAGCTTTAGGCTTGGGCAGGGAAATGAAAAACTGTTTTTT
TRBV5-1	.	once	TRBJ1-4	CASSPEGKSEKLFF	TGCGCCAGCAGTCCCGAGGGAAAGAGTGAAAAACTGTTTTTT
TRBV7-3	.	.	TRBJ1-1	CASSTSPNTEAFF	TGTGCCAGCAGCACCTCCCCGAACACTGAAGCTTTCTTT
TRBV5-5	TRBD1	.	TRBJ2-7	CASSLPGQAAYEQYF	TGTGCCAGCAGCTTGCCAGGACAGGCGGCCTACGAGCAGTACTTC
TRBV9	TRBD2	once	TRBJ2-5	CASSSGLAGEGETQYF	TGTGCCAGCAGCTCGGGACTAGCGGGAGAGGGAGAGACCCAGTACTTC
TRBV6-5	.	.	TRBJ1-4	CASSYAPTATNEKLFF	TGTGCCAGCAGTTACGCTCCGACGGCAACTAATGAAAAACTGTTTTTT
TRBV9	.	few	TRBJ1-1	CASSVGGMNTEAFF	TGTGCCAGCAGCGTAGGAGGGATGAACACTGAAGCTTTCTTT
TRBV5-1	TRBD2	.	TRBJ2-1	CASSLSSGAPGNEQFF	TGCGCCAGCAGCTTATCTAGCGGAGCCCCCGGGAATGAGCAGTTCTTC
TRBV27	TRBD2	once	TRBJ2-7	CASSYLAGSYEQYF	TGTGCCAGCAGTTACCTAGCGGGGTCCTACGAGCAGTACTTC
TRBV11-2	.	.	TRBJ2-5	CASSSLGAGLKQETQYF	TGTGCCAGCAGCTCCCTGGGGGCGGGACTAAAACAAGAGACCCAGTACTTC
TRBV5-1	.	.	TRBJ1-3	CASSSEGLHSGNTIYF	TGCGCCAGCAGCTCGGAAGGGCTCCACTCTGGAAACACCATATATTTT
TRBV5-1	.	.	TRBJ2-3	CASSLLVSTDTQYF	TGCGCCAGCAGCTTGCTAGTTAGCACAGATACGCAGTATTTT
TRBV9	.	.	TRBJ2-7	CASSGRDPGSEQYF	TGTGCCAGCAGCGGCCGGGACCCGGGCTCCGAGCAGTACTTC
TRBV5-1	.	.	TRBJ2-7	CASSIRTPSYEQYF	TGCGCCAGCAGCATAAGGACCCCCAGTTACGAGCAGTACTTC
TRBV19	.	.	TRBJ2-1	CASSYGLLVEQFF	TGTGCCAGTAGTTATGGGCTACTAGTTGAGCAGTTCTTC
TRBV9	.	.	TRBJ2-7	CASSVAQGGFYEQYF	TGTGCCAGCAGCGTAGCTCAGGGGGGGTTCTACGAGCAGTACTTC
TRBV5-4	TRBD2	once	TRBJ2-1	CASSARLAGEGEQFF	TGTGCCAGCAGCGCCCGACTAGCGGGAGAAGGTGAGCAGTTCTTC
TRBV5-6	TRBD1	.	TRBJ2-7	CASSVDRLSYEQYF	TGTGCCAGCAGCGTGGACAGGCTCTCCTACGAGCAGTACTTC
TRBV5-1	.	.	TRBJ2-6	CASRVGLGANVLTF	TGCGCCAGTCGCGTAGGGCTCGGGGCCAACGTCCTGACTTTC
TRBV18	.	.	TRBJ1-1	CASSDRTVINTEAFF	TGTGCCAGCTCAGATAGGACAGTTATAAACACTGAAGCTTTCTTT
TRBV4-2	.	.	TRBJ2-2	CASSQESRAGGELFF	TGTGCCAGCAGCCAAGAAAGCAGGGCGGGCGGGGAGCTGTTTTTT
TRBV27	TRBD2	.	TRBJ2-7	CASSTLGAGGYEQYF	TGTGCCAGCAGCACCCTCGGCGCGGGAGGCTACGAGCAGTACTTC
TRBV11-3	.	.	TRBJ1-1	CASSYGTLKEAFF	TGTGCCAGCAGCTACGGGACACTTAAAGAAGCTTTCTTT
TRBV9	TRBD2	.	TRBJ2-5	CASSVEAGVETQYF	TGTGCCAGCAGCGTAGAGGCGGGAGTGGAGACCCAGTACTTC
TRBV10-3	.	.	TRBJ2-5	CAISEGKHQETQYF	TGTGCCATCAGTGAGGGGAAACACCAAGAGACCCAGTACTTC
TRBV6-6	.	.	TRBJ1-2	CASSYQGSVGYTF	TGTGCCAGCAGTTACCAGGGTAGTGTTGGCTACACCTTC
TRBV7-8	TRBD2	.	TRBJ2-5	CASSPALVAGYQETQYF	TGTGCCAGCAGCCCAGCGTTGGTAGCGGGATACCAAGAGACCCAGTACTTC
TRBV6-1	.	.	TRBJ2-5	CASRIRDFQETQYF	TGTGCCAGCAGAATCCGGGACTTTCAAGAGACCCAGTACTTC
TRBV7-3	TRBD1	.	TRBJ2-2	CASSLMGTGGSTGELFF	TGTGCCAGCAGCTTAATGGGGACAGGGGGCTCCACCGGGGAGCTGTTTTTT
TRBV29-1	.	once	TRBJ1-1	CSVEDHRYTEAFF	TGCAGCGTTGAAGATCATAGGTACACTGAAGCTTTCTTT
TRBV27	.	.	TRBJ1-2	CASRLSGAEGYTF	TGTGCCAGCAGACTAAGCGGGGCAGAAGGCTACACCTTC